The source of this TCR beta chain is a study of blood T cells in healthy people across ages. Whole-study results and caveats: Strongly correlated with naive T cell percentage was TCR beta diversity.

The use of a sample-barcoded 5' primer and a J-beta primer mix characterized a second PCR of about 7 to 12 cycles. TCRdb called the 5' RACE reads again in MiXCR, with one record for every CDR3 protein. Of about 760,000 distinct CDR3 sequences in the sample, just over 55% are singletons; the top ten hold roughly 25%. Trimming pared 5 bases from V and 3 bases from J, leaving 11 bases between. The CDR3 is 12 amino acids. Germline V gene lookup returns CDR1 DFQATT and CDR2 SNEGSKA (reference sequence). In the case of this clonotype: Its antigen remains unknown.

The receptor was derived from a middle-aged man in good health. The chain recombines TRBV20-1 with TRBJ2-7; D unresolved. Specimen: blood. The CDR3 reads CSASIDDYEQYF. The CDR3 DNA sequence: TGCAGTGCTTCAATAGATGACTACGAGCAGTACTTC.